These 4 T cell receptor beta chains were all obtained from the same sample, sequenced in a study of Ad26.COV2.S vaccination and SARS-CoV-2 variants. This table comes from immunoSEQ multiplex PCR, and its TCRdb copy is limited to in-frame clones, with some not included. The sample lists approximately 410,000 clones, 88% occurring once. The sample's treatment: about 20 received Ad26.COV2.S at low or high dose, single or two shots; several received placebo; per-sample allocation not given. Samples analyzed were those drawn on day 63 after the first vaccine or placebo injection. The sample in question was peripheral blood, obtained in a trial of Ad26.COV2.S vaccine versus placebo. The receptors stem from a person aged 18-65 years who received the Ad26.COV2.S COVID-19 vaccine or a placebo.

The chain links TRBV5-5 to TRBJ2-5, with D tentatively TRBD2 (6 bases). V lost 2 bases, J lost 3 bases, and 14 bases lay in between. The length of the CDR3 is 15 residues. Germline V gene sequence: CDR1 SGHKS, CDR2 YYEKEE (reference sequence). CDR3 nucleotide sequence: TGTGCCAGCAGCTTCGCGGGATCCAACAAAGAGACCCAGTACTTC. It translates to CASSFAGSNKETQYF.

This clone was observed a single time. The chain uses TRBV7-2 and TRBJ1-2, with D tentatively TRBD1 (6 bases). The germline V and J ends were trimmed by 3 bases and 2 bases, with 22 bases remaining between them. Per germline, CDR1 SGHTA and CDR2 FQGNSA. CDR3 length: 18 amino acids. CDR3 residues: CASSLTSTPRRGNYGYTF. The CDR3 DNA follows: TGTGCCAGCAGCTTGACCTCAACCCCCCGCAGGGGAAACTATGGCTACACCTTC.

The CDR3 DNA reads TGTGCCAGCAGCCATCCACAGAATTCACCCCTCCACTTT. Amino acid sequence: CASSHPQNSPLHF. The gene calls are TRBV4-2 and TRBJ1-6; D call uncertain. V was shortened by 3 bases and J by 7 bases, with 7 bases between the two germline ends. Germline V gene data show CDR1 as LGHNA and CDR2 as YNFKEQ. The CDR3 covers 13 residues.

The V gene is TRBV18, the J gene TRBJ2-5; D perhaps matches TRBD2 (6 bases). The length of the CDR3 is 14 residues. Between the trimmed V and J ends, which lost 6 bases and 1 base, there was a span of 12 bases. Germline CDR1 KGHSH, CDR2 LQKENI. CDR3 loop: CASSLGRIQETQYF. DNA of the CDR3: TGTGCCAGCTCCCTGGGGAGGATCCAAGAGACCCAGTACTTC.